The present entry profiles one T cell receptor (beta chain) with its context. These data belong to a study of cytomegalovirus exposure and HLA in healthy donors. V trimming: 5 bases; J trimming: 2 bases; junction bases outside the gene matches: 4. The CDR3 covers 13 residues. Germline V gene sequence: CDR1 SGHDT, CDR2 YYEEEE. This PCR relied on a set of 60 Vbeta primers and 13 Jbeta primers. This table comes from immunoSEQ multiplex PCR, and its TCRdb copy is limited to in-frame clones, with some not included. The sample yields over 120,000 clones, of which the top ten take up 0.8% to 1%. The sequencing sample was made of PBMCs. This clonotype was obtained from a male donor in good health and CMV-seronegative. The genes are TRBV5-6 and TRBJ2-7; 7 nucleotides agree with TRBD2. The CDR3 loop reads CASRAGFAYEQYF. As DNA, the CDR3 is TGTGCCAGCAGAGCGGGGTTCGCCTACGAGCAGTACTTC.